The rows below give T cell receptor beta chains drawn from one sample of a study of technical replicates of blood from a few donors. The method was immunoSEQ multiplex PCR; TCRdb's version includes in-frame clones alone and lacks a portion of them. Found here are tens of thousands of clones, 90% to 95% of them singletons; the top ten hold 4.7%. Sequencing was carried out using PBMCs. These receptor sequences come from a human donor in good health. Some clones in this sample may be carry-over from other donors' samples. CDR3s include the opening cysteine and the closing phenylalanine or tryptophan. The D gene is left open where the match is weak. Clone size appears in some rows only: once, few, many, or a class for an expanded clone.

>TRBJ2-5|14|-|-|TRBV19
TGTGCCAGTGCTCCGTTAGGAGGGCCAGAGACCCAGTACTTC
CASAPLGGPETQYF
>TRBJ2-3|16|-|-|TRBV4-3
TGCGCCAGCAGCCAAGCGCAGGGAGGAAACACAGATACGCAGTATTTT
CASSQAQGGNTDTQYF
>TRBJ1-2|13|-|TRBD1|TRBV7-9
TGTGCCAGCAGCCCGACAGGGTTTTATGGCTACACCTTC
CASSPTGFYGYTF
>TRBJ2-1|14|-|TRBD1|TRBV6-1
TGTGCCAGCATTGACTTGGACAGGTTCAATGAGCAGTTCTTC
CASIDLDRFNEQFF
>TRBJ1-2|13|few|-|TRBV29-1
TGCAGCGTTGATTTTACCTCCGGCTATGGCTACACCTTC
CSVDFTSGYGYTF
>TRBJ1-1|13|-|-|TRBV18
TGTGCCAGCTTTAAGGGGCGGAACACTGAAGCTTTCTTT
CASFKGRNTEAFF
>TRBJ2-4|14|once|-|TRBV18
TGTGCCAGCTCCATGGACAGAAACAAAAACATTCAGTACTTC
CASSMDRNKNIQYF
>TRBJ2-7|15|-|TRBD1|TRBV5-1
TGCGCCAGCAGCTTGGTGACAGGGAAGTCCTACGAGCAGTACTTC
CASSLVTGKSYEQYF
>TRBJ2-1|12|-|-|TRBV14
TGTGCCAGCAGTCGCAGGGGTTTAGGGCAGTTCTTC
CASSRRGLGQFF
>TRBJ2-2|15|-|-|TRBV6-5
TGTGCCAGCAAATTACAGCGGGCCCGAGACGGGGAGCTGTTTTTT
CASKLQRARDGELFF
>TRBJ2-1|18|-|-|TRBV4-2
TGTGCCAGCAGCCAAGAAATGGGGCCCACAAGCTCCTACAATGAGCAGTTCTTC
CASSQEMGPTSSYNEQFF
>TRBJ2-1|15|once|-|TRBV5-1
TGCGCCAGCAGCTTGGCTACAGGCTCGTACAATGAGCAGTTCTTC
CASSLATGSYNEQFF
>TRBJ2-3|16|-|-|TRBV5-1
TGCGCCAGCAGCCGGTCGGGGGAAGGGACGGCTAGTCCCACGTATTTT
CASSRSGEGTASPTYF
>TRBJ1-1|15|-|TRBD1|TRBV2
TGTGCCAGCAGTGTAAACAGGGGCCCGAACACTGAAGCTTTCTTT
CASSVNRGPNTEAFF
>TRBJ2-5|13|-|TRBD1|TRBV19
TGTGCCACCCGGGACAGGGGTATAGAGACCCAGTACTTC
CATRDRGIETQYF
>TRBJ1-3|19|-|-|TRBV27
TGTGCCAGCACCCTCCGGGAAGGGGGATGCCCCTTGTGGGGAAACACCATATATTTT
CASTLREGGCPLWGNTIYF
>TRBJ2-4|14|-|-|TRBV5-1
TGCGCCAGCAGCTTGGGGCTAGCCAAAAACATTCAGTACTTC
CASSLGLAKNIQYF
>TRBJ2-1|17|-|TRBD2|TRBV7-8
TGTGCCAGCAGCTTAGCGGGATGGGCGGGAGGCTACAATGAGCAGTTCTTC
CASSLAGWAGGYNEQFF
>TRBJ2-2|14|-|-|TRBV7-6
TGTGCCAGCAGCAGACTAGTGAACACCGGGGAGCTGTTTTTT
CASSRLVNTGELFF
>TRBJ1-5|16|few|TRBD1|TRBV4-2
TGTGCCAGCAGCCAAAACTTGGACAGGCCCGATCAGCCCCAGCATTTT
CASSQNLDRPDQPQHF
>TRBJ1-6|16|-|TRBD1|TRBV5-8
TGTGCCGGCCACTTGGGGTGGAACAGGGGAAATTCACCCCTCCACTTT
CAGHLGWNRGNSPLHF
>TRBJ2-1|14|few|TRBD2|TRBV7-3
TGTGCCAGCAGCCCTAGCGGGGGGGCCGATGAGCAGTTCTTC
CASSPSGGADEQFF